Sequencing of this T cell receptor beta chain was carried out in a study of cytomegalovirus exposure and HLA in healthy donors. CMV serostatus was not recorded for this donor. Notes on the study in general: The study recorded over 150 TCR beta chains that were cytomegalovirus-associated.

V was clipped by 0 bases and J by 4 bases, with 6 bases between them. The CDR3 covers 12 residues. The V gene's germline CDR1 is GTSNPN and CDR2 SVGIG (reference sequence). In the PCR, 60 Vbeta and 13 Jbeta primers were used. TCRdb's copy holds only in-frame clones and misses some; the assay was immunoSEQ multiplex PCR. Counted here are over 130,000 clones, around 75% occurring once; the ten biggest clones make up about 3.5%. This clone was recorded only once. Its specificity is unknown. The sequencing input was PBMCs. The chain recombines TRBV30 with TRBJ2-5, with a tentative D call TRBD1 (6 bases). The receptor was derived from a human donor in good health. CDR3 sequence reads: CAWSVQGETQYF. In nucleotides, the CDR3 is TGTGCCTGGAGTGTACAGGGAGAGACCCAGTACTTC.